These 10 T cell receptor beta chains were all obtained from the same sample, sequenced in a study of blood T cell repertoires in COVID-19. Assay: immunoSEQ multiplex PCR; the TCRdb copy retains only in-frame clones and omits some. Here the sample spans fewer than 300,000 clones, 80% to 85% being singletons. Input material: peripheral blood. Receptors were obtained from a person between 65 and 79 years old with COVID-19, enrolled during active disease.

The chain employs TRBV6-5 and TRBJ1-1; no reliable D call. V was shortened by 0 bases and J by 4 bases, with 9 bases between the two germline ends. CDR1 and CDR2 (germline): MNHEY, SVGAGI. The CDR3 length is 14 residues. The CDR3, as DNA: TGTGCCAGCAGTTACTCGATCGGGAGCACTGAAGCTTTCTTT. It encodes CASSYSIGSTEAFF.

J is TRBJ2-5 and V is TRBV5-4, with TRBD2 matching over 11 bases. Germline lookup yields CDR1 SGHNT and CDR2 YYREEE (reference sequence). After removal of 0 bases from V and 5 bases from J, the junction contained 9 bases not matched to a gene. This CDR3 contains 17 residues. The CDR3 reads CASSLAQVAGGLETQYF. CDR3 nucleotide sequence: TGTGCCAGCAGCTTGGCCCAGGTAGCGGGGGGGCTGGAGACCCAGTACTTC.

The rearrangement uses TRBV10-3 and TRBJ2-3; possible D gene TRBD1, 6 bases. V dropped 6 bases and J dropped 2 bases, with 18 bases sitting between them. Germline CDR1 is ENHRY and CDR2 is SYGVKD. This CDR3 is 16 amino acids long. CDR3 sequence: CAISILSGASTDTQYF. The CDR3, as DNA: TGTGCCATCAGCATCCTTTCAGGGGCTTCCACAGATACGCAGTATTTT.

V and J are TRBV2 and TRBJ2-1; D is perhaps TRBD1 (6 bases). Between the trimmed V and J ends, which lost 2 bases and 4 bases, there was a span of 15 bases. The CDR3 consists of 16 residues. From germline, CDR1 is SNHLY and CDR2 FYNNEI. The CDR3 region has the DNA TGTGCCAGCAGTGAATGGGTCGGACAGTTGTACAATGAGCAGTTCTTC. Its translation is CASSEWVGQLYNEQFF.

This chain uses TRBV3-1 (or the pseudogene TRBV3-2) with TRBJ2-2; D ambiguous. Germline V gives CDR1 LGHDT, CDR2 YNNKEL (reference sequence). The CDR3 totals 12 residues. The V end was cut by 2 bases, the J end by 8 bases, with 6 bases between. CDR3: CASSQISGELFF. Written as DNA, the CDR3 is TGTGCCAGCAGCCAAATATCTGGGGAGCTGTTTTTT.

The rearrangement uses TRBV19 and TRBJ2-3; 7 positions match TRBD1. J lost 2 bases, V lost 6 bases, and 8 bases had no gene match. The germline V gene encodes CDR1 LNHDA and CDR2 SQIVND (reference sequence). The CDR3 is 15 amino acids. The CDR3 coding sequence is TGTGCCAGTAGCCCCCGGACAGGCGCCACAGATACGCAGTATTTT. This gives the protein CASSPRTGATDTQYF.

The V and J genes are TRBV28 and TRBJ2-6; TRBD1 matches at 8 bases. V shed 7 bases, J shed 1 base, and the junction held 6 bases outside the gene matches. Germline V gene data show CDR1 as MDHEN and CDR2 as SYDVKM. The CDR3 contains 16 residues. CDR3 DNA: TGTGCCAGCACCCCACAGGGGGAGTCTGGGGCCAACGTCCTGACTTTC. As protein: CASTPQGESGANVLTF.

V gene TRBV28 combines with J gene TRBJ1-2; D uncertain. This CDR3 is built from 12 residues. Germline V gene data show CDR1 as MDHEN and CDR2 as SYDVKM. Trimming left V 4 bases short and J 5 bases short, with 8 bases between. Written as DNA, the CDR3 is TGTGCCAGCAGTTCGCGGTTTTATGGCTACACCTTC. It encodes CASSSRFYGYTF.

Only a few counts were recorded for this clone. This chain joins TRBV21-1 and TRBJ2-2; the table names TRBD1, a call not compared with the DNA. TRBV21-1 is a pseudogene locus. This CDR3 comprises 17 residues. This chain's CDR3 is CASSKERQGERNGELFF. The CDR3, as DNA: TGTGCCAGCAGCAAAGAGCGGCAGGGGGAAAGGAACGGGGAGCTGTTTTTT.

The chain employs TRBV6-6 and TRBJ1-2; 9 nucleotides align to TRBD1. This CDR3 is 15 amino acids long. V lost 5 bases to trimming and J lost 6 bases; unmatched junction nucleotides: 10. Germline V gene lookup returns CDR1 MNHNY and CDR2 SVGAGI (reference sequence). The chain's CDR3 is CASSLTPDRGDGYTF. DNA of the CDR3: TGTGCCAGCAGTCTTACCCCCGACAGGGGGGATGGCTACACCTTC.